The entry below describes one T cell receptor (beta chain). This clone has only a few counts. This clone's antigen is unknown. No per-base quality is available; no much larger clone lies one base away. The sample is drawn from a study of cytotoxic CD8 clonotypes in ibrutinib-treated CLL (dated by TCRdb to about 2021). Study-level background: The cohort included about 15 treatment-naive and 11 to 12 relapsed/refractory patients; under 18 were IGHV unmutated. Partial responses were observed in about 24 patients and complete responses in 2; after a median follow-up of about 69 months, remission was maintained in approximately 14 patients and progression was observed in roughly twelve. Response samples were taken after a median of 12 months on treatment, ranging from about 6 to 36 months. An average of around 250,000 productive templates and about 100,000 productive rearrangements was obtained per sample. Longitudinal samples were available for about 30% of the 86 trial participants. Cryopreserved peripheral blood mononuclear cells were obtained prior to treatment, at the time of response, and at either disease progression or sustained remission.

The germline V gene specifies MNHEY as CDR1 and SVGAGI as CDR2. V and J are truncated by 6 bases and 2 bases respectively, leaving an intervening sequence of 12 bases. The CDR3 numbers 14 residues from cysteine through phenylalanine. Here the CDR3 DNA is all that survives: 42 bases in frame from base 1. Study-level results and caveats: Lymph node repertoires were not examined, and the timing of sampling was not matched between patients in sustained remission and those whose disease progressed. Baseline clonality exceeded that of age-matched healthy donors and correlated strongly with circulating CD8+ T-cell counts. Public clonotypes were found to be uncommon and were observed to contract or remain stable during treatment; the increase in clonality was shown to reflect expansion of private clonotypes at ibrutinib response. Clonality increased at ibrutinib response, stayed stable in sustained remission, and fell back toward baseline at progression.

For TCR beta library preparation, about 2 micrograms of genomic DNA was extracted from cryopreserved PBMCs. Longitudinal blood samples from CLL patients receiving ibrutinib monotherapy were subjected to high-throughput TCR beta sequencing. Patients were enrolled in a phase 2 open-label single-center ibrutinib monotherapy trial. The goal of deep resolution MiSeq sequencing was a depth between 1 in 1 million and 1 in 200,000 T cells, and coverage averaged 10x per clonotype. The immunoSEQ hsTCRB Kit was used to generate the TCR beta libraries. In the authors' own workflow: The data were analyzed with ImmunoSEQ Analyzer and ImmunoSEQ Data Assistant, and V, D and J gene assignments followed IMGT definitions. Clonality, which ranges from 0 to 1, was calculated by subtracting the normalized Shannon entropy of productive rearrangement frequencies from one. Only overrepresented clonotypes making up at least 0.05% of the repertoire of each patient were included in the public clonotype analysis. Thirteen age-matched healthy donor repertoires from immuneACCESS were used as controls for clonality. Entries here come from immuneACCESS through TCRdb and include only in-frame sequences with V and J called. Some clones fail to appear in such tables; in the studies checked, an unresolved V gene covers under half of the shortfall, and the cause of the remainder is unknown. The V and J calls and clone size are taken from that table; D and trimming were inferred from the DNA. A total of more than 11,000 clones appear in this sample, under 75% of them only once. Approximately 5.5% of the sample is taken by the ten largest.

The chain is made from TRBV6-5 and TRBJ2-3, with a tentative D call of TRBD1 or TRBD2, each matching 5 bases. The TCR was taken from a human donor with chronic lymphocytic leukemia. The sequencing here drew on PBMCs, taken before ibrutinib treatment. The DNA sequence is TGTGCCAGCAGCCCGGGACCTCACACAGATACGCAGTATTTT. It translates to CASSPGPHTDTQYF.